Ten or more counts support the clone carrying this TCR beta chain. As yet, its antigen is unknown. A library of TCRbeta sequences, prepared with unique molecular identifiers, was generated. From the PCR reads, TCRdb called clonotypes with MiXCR, one entry per CDR3 protein. The table lists about 300,000 distinct CDR3 sequences, 9.5% to 13% of them singletons. The length of the CDR3 is 14 residues. The V gene lost 3 bases and the J gene lost 6 bases, with 13 bases spanning the gap. CDR1 and CDR2 (germline): LGHNA, YSLEER. The sample originates from a study of T-cell reconstitution after alpha-beta-depleted transplantation in children. Findings of the study overall: Where alpha-beta T cells came from about two months after transplant was reportedly several hundred expanded graft clones. At the one-year point after transplant, T-cell counts and TCRbeta diversity were found to come mostly from T cells that had been newly produced.

The gene calls are TRBV4-3 and TRBJ2-3; D is unresolved. The sequencing here drew on PBMCs, taken before TCRalphabeta/CD19-depleted stem cell transplant. The TCR was taken from a boy in the first two years of life with acute myeloid leukemia, due to receive a stem cell transplant. CDR3 region: CASSQEYLWDTQYF. CDR3 nucleotides: TGCGCCAGCAGCCAGGAATACCTCTGGGATACGCAGTATTTT.